The following is a TCR beta chain sequence with its context. Produced via immunoSEQ multiplex PCR; TCRdb's table is partial and in-frame only. The sample consists of approximately 15,000 clones, 82% of them appearing once. The sample comes from a study of lymphopenia after photon versus proton radiotherapy. The source was peripheral blood, collected from a patient treated with photon-based radiotherapy. The sequence was obtained from a man between 50 and 59 years old with gastric cancer.

DNA of the CDR3: TGTGCCAGCAGTACGACAGGGTACACTGAAGCTTTCTTT. It codes for CASSTTGYTEAFF. The chain carries TRBV6-1 and TRBJ1-1, with TRBD1 identical over 7 bases. V lost 5 bases and J lost 3; bases outside the gene matches: 3. Germline V gives CDR1 MNHNS, CDR2 SASEGT. The CDR3 totals 13 residues.